The sequence of this T cell receptor (beta chain) was determined in a study of identical twins. Study results and limitations: Researchers caution that invariant MAIT and iNKT cells could partly confound zero-insertion analyses.

Many counts were recorded for this clonotype. The antigen is unknown. Deletions cut 4 bases from V and 7 bases from J, with 17 bases between. The CDR3 loop spans 15 amino acids. Looked up from germline, CDR1 is LGHNA and CDR2 is YSLEER. Template switching (which added a universal primer site) was used, and cDNA carried unique molecular identifiers. Using its own MiXCR run on the 5' RACE reads, TCRdb lists one record per CDR3 protein. The table records approximately 600,000 distinct CDR3 sequences, over 8.5% of them present only once. These data are also associated with another study on yellow fever vaccine responses in identical twins.

This sequence joins TRBV4-3 and TRBJ2-1; TRBD1 is a possible D gene (5 bases). This receptor was identified in a woman aged 18-30 years in good health. Sequencing was performed on PBMCs. Written as DNA, the CDR3 is TGCGCCAGCAGCCGGGCAGGGCTATCTAGTAATGAGCAGTTCTTC. Its protein is CASSRAGLSSNEQFF.